These 31 T cell receptor beta chains originate from one sample sequenced in a study of blood T cell repertoires in COVID-19. Assay used: immunoSEQ multiplex PCR; TCRdb lists only in-frame clones, some missing. The sample records over 350,000 clones, about nine tenths being singletons. The sequenced sample was peripheral blood. All receptors derive from a woman aged 25 to 39 with active or convalescent COVID-19.

This clone turned up a few times. The chain joins TRBV9 to TRBJ2-7; unclear D gene. Between the trimmed V and J ends, which lost 0 bases and 3 bases, there was a span of 10 bases. CDR1 is SGDLS, CDR2 YYNGEE, per germline. This CDR3 is 14 amino acids long. CDR3 residues: CASSVDGTGYEQYF. The CDR3 bases are TGTGCCAGCAGCGTAGATGGCACGGGCTACGAGCAGTACTTC.

This clone was seen only once. The chain joins TRBV11-2 to TRBJ2-5; 7 bases are shared with TRBD2. The germline gives CDR1 SGHAT, CDR2 FQNNGV. This CDR3 region has 13 residues. Trimming cost V 8 bases and J 7 bases; bases outside gene matches: 10. The CDR3 loop is CASSGLGGGTQYF. DNA of the CDR3: TGTGCCAGCTCCGGACTCGGCGGGGGGACCCAGTACTTC.

The chain recombines TRBV10-3 with TRBJ2-1; 11 bases align to TRBD2. The CDR3 covers 13 residues. J gave up 15 bases and V 11 bases, and 15 bases lay outside the gene matches. The germline V gene encodes CDR1 ENHRY and CDR2 SYGVKD. CDR3: CASSLAGGPNTFF. DNA for the CDR3: TGTGCCTCCTCGCTAGCGGGGGGTCCCAACACGTTCTTC.

V usage is TRBV5-1 and J usage is TRBJ1-1; possible D gene TRBD1, 5 bases. V was cut by 0 bases and J by 7 bases, with 13 bases left in between. Looked up from germline, CDR1 is SGHRS and CDR2 is YFSETQ. This CDR3 comprises 14 residues. The CDR3, as DNA: TGCGCCAGCAGCTTGGTGGGCAGGGAAGGTGAAGCTTTCTTT. Translation gives CASSLVGREGEAFF.

In its sample, this clone was seen once. This rearrangement joins TRBV5-1 to TRBJ2-3, with 13 positions matching TRBD2. V trimming: 3 bases; J trimming: 4 bases; junction bases outside the gene matches: 5. CDR1 is SGHRS and CDR2 is YFSETQ in the germline V gene. The CDR3 extends over 16 amino acids. CDR3 coding DNA: TGCGCCAGCAGCTCCCAACTAGCGGGGGGGCCAGATACGCAGTATTTT. Translated, it gives CASSSQLAGGPDTQYF.

V usage is TRBV6-5 and J usage is TRBJ1-4, with 7 bases that match TRBD1. The CDR3 runs to 16 residues. CDR1 is MNHEY and CDR2 is SVGAGI in the germline V gene. Losses at the gene ends were 0 bases for V and 11 bases for J; bases not matched to a gene: 12. CDR3 sequence (DNA): TGTGCCAGCAGTTACTCGACAGGGCGAGTTATTGGGAAACTGTTTTTT. Translation: CASSYSTGRVIGKLFF.

This clone was observed once. The DNA of the CDR3 is TGTGCCAGCAGCGGAAGAATGACAGGGGGCTATAGCAATCAGCCCCAGCATTTT. This gives the protein CASSGRMTGGYSNQPQHF. The rearrangement joins TRBV7-2 to TRBJ1-5; 10 bases are a match to TRBD1. The V gene's germline CDR1 is SGHTA and CDR2 FQGNSA. CDR3 size: 18 residues. V shed 5 bases and J 0 bases; nucleotides not matched to a gene: 10.

This chain connects TRBV6-5 to TRBJ2-7, with TRBD1 matching 7 bases. The V gene end was trimmed by 2 bases and the J gene end by 3 bases; junction bases not matched to a gene: 7. Germline V gives CDR1 MNHEY, CDR2 SVGAGI. The CDR3 loop spans 15 amino acids. CDR3 DNA: TGTGCCAGCAGTTACCTACCGACAGGGAACTACGAGCAGTACTTC. This translates into CASSYLPTGNYEQYF.

The rearrangement uses TRBV7-9 and TRBJ1-3, with D maybe TRBD1 (6 bases). The CDR3 has 16 amino acids. Germline assignment: CDR1 SEHNR and CDR2 FQNEAQ (reference sequence). V lost 2 bases and J 4 bases, leaving 15 bases between the germline ends. CDR3 nucleotides: TGTGCCAGCAGCTTAACAGGGTTCCGCGACGGAAACACCATATATTTT. It encodes CASSLTGFRDGNTIYF.

This clone showed up just a few times. The genes are TRBV5-4 and TRBJ1-1, with 8 nucleotides matching TRBD1. The germline V gene encodes CDR1 SGHNT and CDR2 YYREEE (reference sequence). CDR3 length: 15 residues. The V segment lost 2 bases and the J segment 3 bases; nucleotides outside the gene matches: 6. The CDR3 reads CASSFQQGGDTEAFF. CDR3 coding DNA: TGTGCCAGCAGCTTCCAACAGGGGGGGGACACTGAAGCTTTCTTT.

The chain has TRBV11-2 and TRBJ2-1; TRBD2 matches 11 bases. Germline lookup yields CDR1 SGHAT and CDR2 FQNNGV. Unmatched junction bases numbered 7, after V lost 5 bases and J lost 7 bases. This CDR3 contains 15 residues. The CDR3 DNA is TGTGCCAGCAGCCCCCAACTAGCGGGAGAGAATGAGCAGTTCTTC. Protein: CASSPQLAGENEQFF.

This clone was picked up a small number of times. This chain joins TRBV5-1 and TRBJ2-3; 8 nucleotides line up with TRBD1. The germline CDR1 and CDR2 sequences are SGHRS and YFSETQ. V trimming: 2 bases; J trimming: 3 bases; junction bases outside the gene matches: 5. The CDR3 extends over 15 amino acids. CDR3 residues: CASSLQGVKTDTQYF. CDR3 in DNA: TGCGCCAGCAGCTTACAGGGGGTAAAAACAGATACGCAGTATTTT.

V gene TRBV12-3 or TRBV12-4 combines with J gene TRBJ1-4; tentative D call: TRBD1 (5 bases). The CDR3 sequence is 13 residues long. V lost 4 bases, J lost 7 bases, and 10 bases lay in between. The CDR3 spells CASSSLRGEKLFF. In DNA, the CDR3 is TGTGCCAGCAGTTCCCTTAGGGGTGAAAAACTGTTTTTT.

The rearrangement joins TRBV3-1 (or the pseudogene TRBV3-2) to TRBJ2-3; 13 bases line up with TRBD2. V gave up 4 bases and J gave up 5 bases; unmatched junction bases: 9. The CDR3 is 17 amino acids. Germline CDR1 LGHDT, CDR2 YNNKEL (reference sequence). This chain's CDR3 is CASSPGGLAGARDTQYF. The DNA of the CDR3 is TGTGCCAGCAGCCCTGGCGGACTAGCGGGGGCCCGAGATACGCAGTATTTT.

In this sample, this clone turned up a few times. The rearrangement joins TRBV19 to TRBJ1-1; a possible D gene is TRBD1 (6 bases). The CDR3 is 13 residues long. CDR1 is LNHDA and CDR2 is SQIVND in the germline V gene (reference sequence). Trimming pared 4 bases from V and 5 bases from J, leaving 11 bases between. The CDR3 sequence is CASSTDRGTEAFF. As DNA, the CDR3 is TGTGCCAGTAGTACCGATAGGGGGACTGAAGCTTTCTTT.

This clone was detected only once. This sequence joins TRBV10-3 and TRBJ1-2, with 9 bases fitting TRBD1. The CDR3 totals 15 residues. Germline V gene data show CDR1 as ENHRY and CDR2 as SYGVKD. Germline trimming cut 4 bases from V and 8 bases from J; bases unmatched to any gene: 11. The CDR3 loop is CAISAGTGSKGGYTF. In DNA form, the CDR3 reads TGTGCCATCAGTGCAGGGACAGGGTCGAAAGGGGGCTACACCTTC.

This clone was counted many times. Additional DNA sequences in this sample encode the identical CDR3. The CDR3 reads CASSHTGQGAGGYTF. The CDR3 coding sequence is TGTGCCAGCAGCCACACGGGACAGGGGGCGGGTGGCTACACCTTC. This chain connects TRBV3-1 (or the pseudogene TRBV3-2) to TRBJ1-2; 12 nucleotides agree with TRBD1. The germline gives CDR1 LGHDT, CDR2 YNNKEL (reference sequence). Germline trimming cut 3 bases from V and 7 bases from J; bases unmatched to any gene: 6. This CDR3 comprises 15 residues.

This clone was found once. V and J are TRBV18 and TRBJ1-1, with TRBD1 matching over 7 bases. The CDR3 length is 14 residues. Germline V CDR1 and CDR2: KGHSH, LQKENI. J gave up 2 bases and V 5 bases, and 5 bases lay outside the gene matches. CDR3 sequence reads: CASSGRDRNTEAFF. Here the CDR3 DNA reads TGTGCCAGCTCAGGTAGGGACAGAAACACTGAAGCTTTCTTT. The full variable domain, with the rest looked up from reference TRBV18 and TRBJ1-1, is NAGVMQNPRHLVRRRGQEARLRCSPMKGHSHVYWYRQLPEEGLKFMVYLQKENIIDESGMPKERFSAEFPKEGPSILRIQQVVRGDSAAYFCASSGRDRNTEAFFGQGTRLTVV.

This clone was seen a handful of times. The rearrangement uses TRBV14 and TRBJ2-1; 7 nucleotides align to TRBD2. V lost 4 bases to trimming and J lost 7 bases; unmatched junction nucleotides: 7. Germline lookup yields CDR1 SGHDN and CDR2 FVKESK. The CDR3 sequence is 14 residues long. CDR3 loop: CASSPGLVGNEQFF. The CDR3 nucleotides are TGTGCCAGCAGCCCCGGACTAGTGGGTAATGAGCAGTTCTTC. Using reference TRBV14 and TRBJ2-1 for the parts outside the CDR3, the full variable domain is EAGVTQFPSHSVIEKGQTVTLRCDPISGHDNLYWYRRVMGKEIKFLLHFVKESKQDESGMPNNRFLAERTGGTYSTLKVQPAELEDSGVYFCASSPGLVGNEQFFGPGTRLTVL.

The chain couples TRBV6-1 to TRBJ1-2; TRBD1 is a possible D gene (5 bases). Trimming took 2 bases from V and 11 from J, leaving 12 bases between them. This CDR3 is 12 amino acids long. In germline, CDR1 is MNHNS, CDR2 SASEGT. The CDR3 DNA follows: TGTGCCAGCAGTGAATCTGGGGCTGGGTACACCTTC. Translated: CASSESGAGYTF.

The chain uses TRBV29-1 and TRBJ2-3; 12 bases line up with TRBD2. The CDR3 contains 15 residues. Germline values: CDR1 SQVTM, CDR2 ANQGSEA. The V gene end was trimmed by 7 bases and the J gene end by 0 bases; junction bases not matched to a gene: 5. CDR3 nucleotides: TGCAGCGCTCTCGGACTAGCGGGGAGCACAGATACGCAGTATTTT. Protein: CSALGLAGSTDTQYF.

The chain couples TRBV29-1 to TRBJ1-2, with 11 bases that match TRBD1. This CDR3 comprises 14 residues. The ends lost 1 base at V and 4 bases at J; junction bases unmatched: 2. Germline V lookup: CDR1 SQVTM, CDR2 ANQGSEA. The CDR3 sequence is CSVEGTGGSYGYTF. DNA of the CDR3: TGCAGCGTTGAAGGGACAGGGGGCAGCTATGGCTACACCTTC. The full variable domain, its missing parts supplied by reference TRBV29-1 and TRBJ1-2, is SAVISQKPSRDICQRGTSLTIQCQVDSQVTMMFWYRQQPGQSLTLIATANQGSEATYESGFVIDKFPISRPNLTFSTLTVSNMSPEDSSIYLCSVEGTGGSYGYTFGSGTRLTVV.

V usage is TRBV6-5 and J usage is TRBJ2-7, with D perhaps TRBD2 (5 bases). This CDR3 is 14 amino acids long. V lost 6 bases, J lost 4 bases, and 16 bases lay in between. The germline CDR1 and CDR2 sequences are MNHEY and SVGAGI. As DNA, the CDR3 is TGTGCCAGCAGGGCCCGGGGTCCCTGGTACGAGCAGTACTTC. This translates into CASRARGPWYEQYF.

This chain uses TRBV4-1 with TRBJ2-1; the D gene is possibly TRBD2 (5 bases). The CDR3 is 14 residues long. Trimming pared 2 bases from V and 8 bases from J, leaving 13 bases between. CDR1 is MGHRA and CDR2 is YSYEKL in the germline V gene. CDR3 loop: CASSQPTTGDEQFF. CDR3 DNA sequence: TGCGCCAGCAGCCAACCGACAACCGGGGATGAGCAGTTCTTC.

The chain carries TRBV5-1 and TRBJ2-7, with D possibly matching TRBD1 (6 bases). Trimming left V 5 bases short and J 2 bases short, with 11 bases between. The V gene's germline CDR1 is SGHRS and CDR2 YFSETQ. This CDR3 region has 13 residues. The CDR3 spells CASRQGQAYEQYF. The CDR3 coding sequence is TGCGCCAGCAGGCAGGGGCAGGCCTACGAGCAGTACTTC. The full variable domain, its missing parts supplied by reference TRBV5-1 and TRBJ2-7, is KAGVTQTPRYLIKTRGQQVTLSCSPISGHRSVSWYQQTPGQGLQFLFEYFSETQRNKGNFPGRFSGRQFSNSRSEMNVSTLELGDSALYLCASRQGQAYEQYFGPGTRLTVT.

The chain has TRBV19 and TRBJ2-5; tentative D call: TRBD1 (6 bases). This CDR3 contains 13 residues. Trimming left V 9 bases short and J 2 bases short, with 13 bases between. Germline values: CDR1 LNHDA, CDR2 SQIVND (reference sequence). This chain's CDR3 is CASRSRGQETQYF. The CDR3 bases are TGTGCCAGCCGAAGCAGGGGTCAAGAGACCCAGTACTTC.

This sequence joins TRBV2 and TRBJ1-3; TRBD1 is a possible D gene (5 bases). V lost 10 bases, J lost 6 bases, and 19 bases lay in between. The CDR3 has 14 residues. Germline V gene sequence: CDR1 SNHLY, CDR2 FYNNEI. CDR3 amino acids: CATQPGDSTNTIYF. The CDR3 coding sequence is TGTGCCACTCAGCCGGGAGACAGCACAAACACCATATATTTT.

V usage is TRBV28 and J usage is TRBJ2-7, with D perhaps matching TRBD2 (6 bases). CDR3 length: 14 residues. CDR1 and CDR2 from the germline V gene are MDHEN and SYDVKM. The V end lost 3 bases, the J end lost 4 bases, and 13 bases lay between the germline ends. The CDR3 DNA sequence: TGTGCCAGCAGTTTGAGAGGCGGGAAGTACGAGCAGTACTTC. This codes for CASSLRGGKYEQYF. The entire variable domain, with the rest obtained from reference TRBV28 and TRBJ2-7, is as follows: DVKVTQSSRYLVKRTGEKVFLECVQDMDHENMFWYRQDPGLGLRLIYFSYDVKMKEKGDIPEGYSVSREKKERFSLILESASTNQTSMYLCASSLRGGKYEQYFGPGTRLTVT.

The chain recombines TRBV27 with TRBJ1-6; D gene uncertain. CDR3 length: 13 amino acids. Germline CDR1 is MNHEY and CDR2 is SMNVEV (reference sequence). Deletions cut 3 bases from V and 8 bases from J, with 8 bases between. The CDR3 is CASSFVRDSPLHF. The DNA for the CDR3 is TGTGCCAGCAGTTTCGTACGGGATTCACCCCTCCACTTT.

This chain joins TRBV4-1 and TRBJ1-2; tentative D call: TRBD1 (6 bases). Trimming shortened V by 0 bases and J by 12 bases, and 20 bases separated the two germline ends. Germline V gives CDR1 MGHRA, CDR2 YSYEKL. CDR3 size: 15 residues. DNA for the CDR3: TGCGCCAGCAGCCAAGATGTCAGGGGTACACCAATCGACACCTTC. Translated, it gives CASSQDVRGTPIDTF.

The chain combines TRBV18 with TRBJ1-5, with D unresolved. Germline V gene lookup returns CDR1 KGHSH and CDR2 LQKENI. The V and J ends lost 2 bases and 2 bases respectively, with 10 bases between them. CDR3 length: 15 amino acids. CDR3: CASSPGVGGNQPQHF. CDR3 coding DNA: TGTGCCAGCTCACCAGGGGTCGGGGGCAATCAGCCCCAGCATTTT.